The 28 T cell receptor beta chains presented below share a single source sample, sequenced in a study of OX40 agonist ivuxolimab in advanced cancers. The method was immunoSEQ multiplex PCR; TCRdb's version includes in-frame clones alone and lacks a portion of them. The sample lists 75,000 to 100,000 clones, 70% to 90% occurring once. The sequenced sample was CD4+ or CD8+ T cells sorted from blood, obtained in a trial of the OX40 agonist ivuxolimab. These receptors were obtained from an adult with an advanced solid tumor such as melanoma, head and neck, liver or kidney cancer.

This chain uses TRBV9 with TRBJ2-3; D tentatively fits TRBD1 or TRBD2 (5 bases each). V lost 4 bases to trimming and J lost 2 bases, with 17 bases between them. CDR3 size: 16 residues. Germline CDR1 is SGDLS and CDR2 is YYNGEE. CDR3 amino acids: CASSPDEGRYTDTQYF. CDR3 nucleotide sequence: TGTGCCAGCAGCCCAGACGAGGGGCGGTACACAGATACGCAGTATTTT.

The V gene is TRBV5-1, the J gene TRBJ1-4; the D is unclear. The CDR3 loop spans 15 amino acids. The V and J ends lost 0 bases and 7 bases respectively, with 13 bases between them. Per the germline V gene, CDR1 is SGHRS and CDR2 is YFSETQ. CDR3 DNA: TGCGCCAGCAGCTTGGGAGGGAATCGTGGTGAAAAACTGTTTTTT. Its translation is CASSLGGNRGEKLFF. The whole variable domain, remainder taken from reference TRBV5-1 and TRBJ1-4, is KAGVTQTPRYLIKTRGQQVTLSCSPISGHRSVSWYQQTPGQGLQFLFEYFSETQRNKGNFPGRFSGRQFSNSRSEMNVSTLELGDSALYLCASSLGGNRGEKLFFGSGTQLSVL.

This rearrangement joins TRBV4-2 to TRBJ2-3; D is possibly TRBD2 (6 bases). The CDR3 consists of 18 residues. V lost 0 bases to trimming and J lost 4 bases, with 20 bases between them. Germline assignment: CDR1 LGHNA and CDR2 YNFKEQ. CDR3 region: CASSQDPVAAEWADTQYF. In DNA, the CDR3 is TGTGCCAGCAGCCAAGATCCCGTAGCGGCTGAGTGGGCAGATACGCAGTATTTT.

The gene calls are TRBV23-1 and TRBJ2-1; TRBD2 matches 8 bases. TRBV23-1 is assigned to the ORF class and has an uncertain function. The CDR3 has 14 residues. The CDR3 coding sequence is TGCGCTCGGGGGGGCGGGGGCCTCTACAATGAGCAGTTCTTC. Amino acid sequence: CARGGGGLYNEQFF.

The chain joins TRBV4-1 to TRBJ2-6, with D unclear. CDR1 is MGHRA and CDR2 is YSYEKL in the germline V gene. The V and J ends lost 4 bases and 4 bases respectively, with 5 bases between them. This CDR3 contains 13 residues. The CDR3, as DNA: TGCGCCAGCAGCCTGGTCGGGGCCAACGTCCTGACTTTC. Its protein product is CASSLVGANVLTF.

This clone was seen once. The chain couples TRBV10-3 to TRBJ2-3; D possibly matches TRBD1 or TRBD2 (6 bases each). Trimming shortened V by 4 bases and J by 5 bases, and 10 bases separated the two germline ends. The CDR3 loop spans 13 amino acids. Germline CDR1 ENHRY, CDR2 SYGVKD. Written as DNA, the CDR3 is TGTGCCATCAGTGCTGGAGGGGGAGATACGCAGTATTTT. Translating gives CAISAGGGDTQYF.

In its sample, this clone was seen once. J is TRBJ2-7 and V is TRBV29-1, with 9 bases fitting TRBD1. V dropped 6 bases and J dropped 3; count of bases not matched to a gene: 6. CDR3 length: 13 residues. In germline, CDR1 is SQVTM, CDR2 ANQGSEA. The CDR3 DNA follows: TGCAGCGTAGGGACAGGGATTCTCTACGAGCAGTACTTC. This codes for CSVGTGILYEQYF.

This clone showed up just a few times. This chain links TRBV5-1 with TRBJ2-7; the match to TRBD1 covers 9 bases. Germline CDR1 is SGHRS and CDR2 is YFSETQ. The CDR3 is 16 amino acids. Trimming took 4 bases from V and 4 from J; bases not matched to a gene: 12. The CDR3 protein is CASSRTVGQGSYEQYF. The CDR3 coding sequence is TGCGCCAGCAGCCGTACGGTGGGACAGGGATCATACGAGCAGTACTTC.

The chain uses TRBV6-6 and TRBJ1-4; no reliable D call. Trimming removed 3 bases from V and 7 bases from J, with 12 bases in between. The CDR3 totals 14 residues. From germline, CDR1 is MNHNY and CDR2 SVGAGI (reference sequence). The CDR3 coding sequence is TGTGCCAGCAGTTATAGCAGGTTCGGTGAAAAACTGTTTTTT. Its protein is CASSYSRFGEKLFF.

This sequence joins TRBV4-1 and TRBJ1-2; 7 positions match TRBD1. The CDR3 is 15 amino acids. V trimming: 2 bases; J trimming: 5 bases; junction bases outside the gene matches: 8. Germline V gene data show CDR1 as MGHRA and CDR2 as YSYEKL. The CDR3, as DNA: TGCGCCAGCAGCCAATATCAGGGGACAGCGTATGGCTACACCTTC. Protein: CASSQYQGTAYGYTF.

In DNA form, the CDR3 reads TGTGCCAGCAGCTTTTACGGACTAGCTTCCCACAATGAGCAGTTCTTC. Its protein product is CASSFYGLASHNEQFF. The rearrangement joins TRBV5-8 to TRBJ2-1; 8 bases line up with TRBD2. The junction had 9 bases not matched to a gene; V was cut back by 2 bases and J by 5 bases. This CDR3 has 16 amino acids. In germline, CDR1 is SGHTS, CDR2 YDEGEE.

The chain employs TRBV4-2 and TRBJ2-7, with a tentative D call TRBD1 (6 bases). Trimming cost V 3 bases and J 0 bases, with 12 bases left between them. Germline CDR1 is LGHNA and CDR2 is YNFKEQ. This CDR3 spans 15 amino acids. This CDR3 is CASSQAGTYSYEQYF. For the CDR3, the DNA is TGTGCCAGCAGCCAGGCCGGGACATACTCCTACGAGCAGTACTTC.

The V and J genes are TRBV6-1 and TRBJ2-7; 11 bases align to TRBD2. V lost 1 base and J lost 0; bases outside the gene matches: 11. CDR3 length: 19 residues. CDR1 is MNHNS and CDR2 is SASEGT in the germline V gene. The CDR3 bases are TGTGCCAGCAGTGAAGATCACCCCCGAACTAGCGGGAGCTCCTACGAGCAGTACTTC. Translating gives CASSEDHPRTSGSSYEQYF.

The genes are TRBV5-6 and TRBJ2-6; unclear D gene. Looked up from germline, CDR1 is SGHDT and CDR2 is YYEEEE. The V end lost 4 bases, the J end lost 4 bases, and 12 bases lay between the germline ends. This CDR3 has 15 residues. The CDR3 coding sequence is TGTGCCAGCAGCCCCAGGTTACTGGGGGCCAACGTCCTGACTTTC. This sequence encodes CASSPRLLGANVLTF.

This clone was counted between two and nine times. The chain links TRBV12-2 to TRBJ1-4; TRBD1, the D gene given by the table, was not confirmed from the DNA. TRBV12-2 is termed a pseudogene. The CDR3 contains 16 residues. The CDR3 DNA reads TGTGCAAGTCGCCAGAAGCAGGGTGAAGCTAATGAAAAACTGTTTTTT. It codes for CASRQKQGEANEKLFF.

The CDR3 protein is CASSLLAGGGTGELFF. Here the CDR3 DNA reads TGCGCCAGCAGCTTGTTAGCGGGAGGAGGGACCGGGGAGCTGTTTTTT. This sequence joins TRBV5-1 and TRBJ2-2; 10 bases line up with TRBD2. J lost 5 bases, V lost 1 base, and 5 bases had no gene match. This CDR3 has 16 residues. Looked up from germline, CDR1 is SGHRS and CDR2 is YFSETQ. The full variable domain, with the rest looked up from reference TRBV5-1 and TRBJ2-2, is KAGVTQTPRYLIKTRGQQVTLSCSPISGHRSVSWYQQTPGQGLQFLFEYFSETQRNKGNFPGRFSGRQFSNSRSEMNVSTLELGDSALYLCASSLLAGGGTGELFFGEGSRLTVL.

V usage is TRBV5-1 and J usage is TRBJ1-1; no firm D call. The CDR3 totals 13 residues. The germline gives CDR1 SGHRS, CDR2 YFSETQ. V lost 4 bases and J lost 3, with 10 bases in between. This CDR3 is CASSAYDYTEAFF. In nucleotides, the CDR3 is TGCGCCAGCAGCGCCTACGACTACACTGAAGCTTTCTTT. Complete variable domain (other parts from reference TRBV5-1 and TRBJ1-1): KAGVTQTPRYLIKTRGQQVTLSCSPISGHRSVSWYQQTPGQGLQFLFEYFSETQRNKGNFPGRFSGRQFSNSRSEMNVSTLELGDSALYLCASSAYDYTEAFFGQGTRLTVV.

CDR3 protein: CASSYWEQGEAFF. CDR3 sequence (DNA): TGTGCCAGCAGTTATTGGGAACAGGGTGAAGCTTTCTTT. The chain has TRBV6-5 and TRBJ1-1, with a weak D call TRBD1 (6 bases). V lost 3 bases and J 7 bases, leaving 12 bases between the germline ends. The CDR3 has 13 residues. Germline-derived CDR1 and CDR2 are MNHEY and SVGAGI.

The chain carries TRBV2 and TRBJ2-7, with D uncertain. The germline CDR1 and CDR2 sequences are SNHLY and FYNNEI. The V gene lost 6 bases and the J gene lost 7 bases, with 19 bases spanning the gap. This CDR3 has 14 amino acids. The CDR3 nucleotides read TGTGCCAGCAGATCGACTTACCTCTGGGGTGAGCAGTACTTC. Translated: CASRSTYLWGEQYF.

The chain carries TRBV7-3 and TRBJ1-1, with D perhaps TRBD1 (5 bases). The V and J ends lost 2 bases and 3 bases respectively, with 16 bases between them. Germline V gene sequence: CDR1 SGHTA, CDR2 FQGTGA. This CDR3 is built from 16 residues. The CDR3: CASSLGGGFEDTEAFF. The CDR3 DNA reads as TGTGCCAGCAGCTTAGGTGGGGGATTTGAGGACACTGAAGCTTTCTTT.

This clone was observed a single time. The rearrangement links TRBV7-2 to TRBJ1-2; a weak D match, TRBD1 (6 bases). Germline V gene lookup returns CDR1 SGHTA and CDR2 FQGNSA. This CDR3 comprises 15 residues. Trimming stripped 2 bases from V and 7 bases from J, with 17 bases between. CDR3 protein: CASSLSWQGSSGYTF. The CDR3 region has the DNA TGTGCCAGCAGCTTATCGTGGCAGGGGTCATCTGGCTACACCTTC.

The CDR3 sequence: CASSLAAGVHNEQFF. The CDR3, as DNA: TGTGCCAGTAGTTTGGCTGCGGGGGTCCACAATGAGCAGTTCTTC. The chain is built from TRBV19 and TRBJ2-1; TRBD2 aligns across 7 bases. The J segment lost 5 bases and the V segment lost 5 bases, leaving 9 bases of the junction unmatched. Germline CDR1 LNHDA, CDR2 SQIVND (reference sequence). CDR3 length: 15 amino acids.

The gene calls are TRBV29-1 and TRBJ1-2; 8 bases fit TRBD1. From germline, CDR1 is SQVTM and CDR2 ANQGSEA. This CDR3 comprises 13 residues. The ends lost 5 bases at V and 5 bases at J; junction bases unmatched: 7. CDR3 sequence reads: CSVSGQGGYGYTF. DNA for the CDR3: TGCAGCGTTTCCGGACAGGGCGGATATGGCTACACCTTC.

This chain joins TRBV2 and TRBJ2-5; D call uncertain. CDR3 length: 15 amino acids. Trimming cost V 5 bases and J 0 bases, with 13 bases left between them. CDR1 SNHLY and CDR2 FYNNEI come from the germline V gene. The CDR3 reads CASSNNRGYQETQYF. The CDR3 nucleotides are TGTGCCAGCAGTAATAACAGAGGATACCAAGAGACCCAGTACTTC.

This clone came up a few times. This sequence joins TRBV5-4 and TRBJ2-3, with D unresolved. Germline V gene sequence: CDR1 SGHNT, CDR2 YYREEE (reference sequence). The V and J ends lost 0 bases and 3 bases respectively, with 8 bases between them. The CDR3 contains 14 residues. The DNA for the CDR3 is TGTGCCAGCAGCTTGGACCTGGGGACAGATACGCAGTATTTT. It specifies CASSLDLGTDTQYF. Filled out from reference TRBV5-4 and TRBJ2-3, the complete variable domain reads ETGVTQSPTHLIKTRGQQVTLRCSSQSGHNTVSWYQQALGQGPQFIFQYYREEENGRGNFPPRFSGLQFPNYSSELNVNALELDDSALYLCASSLDLGTDTQYFGPGTRLTVL.

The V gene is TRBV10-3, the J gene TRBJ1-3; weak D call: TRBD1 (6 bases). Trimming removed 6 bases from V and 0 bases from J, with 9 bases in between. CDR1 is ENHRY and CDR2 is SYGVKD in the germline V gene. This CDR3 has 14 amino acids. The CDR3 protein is CAIRPTGSGNTIYF. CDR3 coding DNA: TGTGCCATCAGACCGACAGGCTCTGGAAACACCATATATTTT.

CDR3 protein: CASSIDRATGELFF. Here the CDR3 DNA reads TGTGCCAGTAGTATAGATCGGGCAACCGGGGAGCTGTTTTTT. The genes are TRBV19 and TRBJ2-2; D is undetermined. CDR1 and CDR2 (germline): LNHDA, SQIVND (reference sequence). V lost 0 bases and J 5 bases, leaving 7 bases between the germline ends. The CDR3 sequence is 14 residues long.

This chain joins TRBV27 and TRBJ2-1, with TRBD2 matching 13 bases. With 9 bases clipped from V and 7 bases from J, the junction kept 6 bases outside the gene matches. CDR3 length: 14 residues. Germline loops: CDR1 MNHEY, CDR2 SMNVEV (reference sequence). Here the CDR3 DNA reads TGTGCCAGTTCGGGACTAGCGGGATCAAATGAGCAGTTCTTC. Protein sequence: CASSGLAGSNEQFF.